This T cell receptor beta chain came from a study of blood T cell repertoires in COVID-19. Whole-study context: There were acute and convalescent COVID-19 samples, and they came from the United States, Italy and Spain. Nucleic acid was either cDNA or gDNA, and it came from T cells, B-cell-depleted T cells, or PBMCs.

Original data processing: Scientists estimated how many nucleated cells there were by amplifying reference gene primers. Profiling relied on immunoSEQ multiplex PCR, and the TCRdb table lists in-frame clones only, not all of them. That table is the source of V, J and clone size, and D and trimming were worked out from the DNA. The sample includes a few hundred thousand clones, 80% to 90% of them seen just once. Unmatched junction bases numbered 5, after V lost 0 bases and J lost 2 bases. The CDR3 totals 17 residues. Germline CDR1 and CDR2: SGDLS and YYNGEE. The sequence came from a man older than 75 with acute or convalescent COVID-19. This chain connects TRBV9 to TRBJ1-3; 10 positions agree with TRBD1. The sequenced material came from peripheral blood. CDR3 coding DNA: TGTGCCAGCAGCGTAGCAGGGACAGGGGTAGCTGGAAACACCATATATTTT. Its protein product is CASSVAGTGVAGNTIYF.